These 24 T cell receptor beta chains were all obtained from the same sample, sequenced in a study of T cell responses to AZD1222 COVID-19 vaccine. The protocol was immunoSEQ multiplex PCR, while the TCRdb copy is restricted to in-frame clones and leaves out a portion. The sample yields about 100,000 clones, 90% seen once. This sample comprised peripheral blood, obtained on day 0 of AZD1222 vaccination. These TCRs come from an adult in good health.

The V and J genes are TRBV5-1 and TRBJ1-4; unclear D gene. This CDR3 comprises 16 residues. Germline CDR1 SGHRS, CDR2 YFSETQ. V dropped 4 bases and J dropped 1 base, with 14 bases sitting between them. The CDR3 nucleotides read TGCGCCAGCAGCCTAAGGACCGTCGGAACTAATGAAAAACTGTTTTTT. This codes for CASSLRTVGTNEKLFF. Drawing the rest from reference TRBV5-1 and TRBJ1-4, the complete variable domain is KAGVTQTPRYLIKTRGQQVTLSCSPISGHRSVSWYQQTPGQGLQFLFEYFSETQRNKGNFPGRFSGRQFSNSRSEMNVSTLELGDSALYLCASSLRTVGTNEKLFFGSGTQLSVL.

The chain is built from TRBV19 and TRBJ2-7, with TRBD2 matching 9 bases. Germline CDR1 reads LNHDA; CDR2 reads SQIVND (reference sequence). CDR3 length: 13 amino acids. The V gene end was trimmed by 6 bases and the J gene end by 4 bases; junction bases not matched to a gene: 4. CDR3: CASRPAGGYEQYF. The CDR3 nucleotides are TGTGCCAGTAGGCCAGCGGGGGGTTACGAGCAGTACTTC.

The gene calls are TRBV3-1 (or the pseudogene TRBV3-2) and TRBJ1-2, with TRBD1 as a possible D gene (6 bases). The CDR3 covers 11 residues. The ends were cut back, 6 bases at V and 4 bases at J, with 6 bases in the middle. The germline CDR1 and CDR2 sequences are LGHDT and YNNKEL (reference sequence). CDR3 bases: TGTGCCAGCAGGGACAGCTATGGCTACACCTTC. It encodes CASRDSYGYTF.

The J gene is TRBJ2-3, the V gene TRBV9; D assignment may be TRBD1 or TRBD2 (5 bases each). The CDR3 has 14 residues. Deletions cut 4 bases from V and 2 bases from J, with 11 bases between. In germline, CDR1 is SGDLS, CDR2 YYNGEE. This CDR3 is CASSMGRNTDTQYF. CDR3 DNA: TGTGCCAGCAGCATGGGACGGAACACAGATACGCAGTATTTT.

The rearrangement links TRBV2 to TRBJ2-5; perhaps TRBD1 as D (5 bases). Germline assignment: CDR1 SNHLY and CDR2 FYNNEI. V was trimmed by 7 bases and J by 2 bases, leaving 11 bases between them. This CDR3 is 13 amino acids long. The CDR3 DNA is TGTGCCAGCACGCCAGGGATGCAAGAGACCCAGTACTTC. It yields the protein CASTPGMQETQYF. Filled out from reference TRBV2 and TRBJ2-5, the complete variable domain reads EPEVTQTPSHQVTQMGQEVILRCVPISNHLYFYWYRQILGQKVEFLVSFYNNEISEKSEIFDDQFSVERPDGSNFTLKIRSTKLEDSAMYFCASTPGMQETQYFGPGTRLLVL.

The CDR3, as DNA: TGTGCCAGCAGTTACTCGACAGGGAGAAACACCATATATTTT. Translation gives CASSYSTGRNTIYF. The chain joins TRBV6-5 to TRBJ1-3, with 7 positions matching TRBD1. Germline V gives CDR1 MNHEY, CDR2 SVGAGI. The CDR3 is made up of 14 amino acids. V shed 0 bases, J shed 5 bases, and the junction held 1 base outside the gene matches.

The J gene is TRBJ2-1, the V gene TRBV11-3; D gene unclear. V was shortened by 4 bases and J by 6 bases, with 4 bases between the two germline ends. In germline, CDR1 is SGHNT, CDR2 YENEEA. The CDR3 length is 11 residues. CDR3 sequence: CASSSANEQFF. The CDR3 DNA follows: TGTGCCAGCAGCTCGGCCAATGAGCAGTTCTTC.

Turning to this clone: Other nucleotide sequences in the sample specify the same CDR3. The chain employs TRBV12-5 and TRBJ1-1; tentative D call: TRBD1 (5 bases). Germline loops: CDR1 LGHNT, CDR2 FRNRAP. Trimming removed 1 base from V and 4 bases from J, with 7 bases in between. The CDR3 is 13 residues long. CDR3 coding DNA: TGTGCTAGTGGTTTGGGGGGCGGCACTGAAGCTTTCTTT. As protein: CASGLGGGTEAFF.

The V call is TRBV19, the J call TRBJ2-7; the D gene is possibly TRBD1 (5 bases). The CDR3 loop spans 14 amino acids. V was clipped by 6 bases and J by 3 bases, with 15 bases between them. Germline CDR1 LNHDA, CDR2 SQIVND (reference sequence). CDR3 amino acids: CASSPRGFYYEQYF. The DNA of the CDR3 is TGTGCCAGTAGCCCAAGGGGATTTTACTACGAGCAGTACTTC.

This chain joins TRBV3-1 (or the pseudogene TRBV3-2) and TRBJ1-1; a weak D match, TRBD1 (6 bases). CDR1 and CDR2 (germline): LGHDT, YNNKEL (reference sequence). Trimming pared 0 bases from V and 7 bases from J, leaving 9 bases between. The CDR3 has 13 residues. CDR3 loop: CASSQDGQLEAFF. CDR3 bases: TGTGCCAGCAGCCAAGACGGACAGCTTGAAGCTTTCTTT.

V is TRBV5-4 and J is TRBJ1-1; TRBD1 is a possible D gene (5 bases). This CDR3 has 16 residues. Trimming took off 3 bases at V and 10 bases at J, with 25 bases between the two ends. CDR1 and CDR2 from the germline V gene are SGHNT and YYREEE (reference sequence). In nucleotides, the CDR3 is TGTGCCAGCAGCTCCGCCAATCGGGGGACTGTTGAAGGAGCTTTCTTT. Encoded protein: CASSSANRGTVEGAFF.

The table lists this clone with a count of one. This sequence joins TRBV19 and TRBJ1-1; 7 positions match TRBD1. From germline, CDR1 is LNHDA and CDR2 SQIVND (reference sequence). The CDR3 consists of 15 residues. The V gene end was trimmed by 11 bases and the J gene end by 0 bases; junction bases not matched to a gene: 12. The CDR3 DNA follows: TGTGCCTCATCAATTCACACAGGGGTGAACACTGAAGCTTTCTTT. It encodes CASSIHTGVNTEAFF. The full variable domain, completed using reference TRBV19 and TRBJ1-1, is DGGITQSPKYLFRKEGQNVTLSCEQNLNHDAMYWYRQDPGQGLRLIYYSQIVNDFQKGDIAEGYSVSREKKESFPLTVTSAQKNPTAFYLCASSIHTGVNTEAFFGQGTRLTVV.

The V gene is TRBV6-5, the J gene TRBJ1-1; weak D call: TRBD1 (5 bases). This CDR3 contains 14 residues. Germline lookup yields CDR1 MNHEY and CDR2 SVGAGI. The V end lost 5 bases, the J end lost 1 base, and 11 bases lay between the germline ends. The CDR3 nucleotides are TGTGCCAGCAGTCCAGGGAATCCGAACACTGAAGCTTTCTTT. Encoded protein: CASSPGNPNTEAFF.

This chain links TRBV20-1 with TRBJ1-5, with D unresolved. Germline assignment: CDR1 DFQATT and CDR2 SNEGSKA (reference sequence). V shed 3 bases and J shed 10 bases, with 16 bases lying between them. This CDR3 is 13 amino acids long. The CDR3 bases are TGCAGTGCTAGTCCGTCAGTTACTCGCCCCCAGCATTTT. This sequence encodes CSASPSVTRPQHF.

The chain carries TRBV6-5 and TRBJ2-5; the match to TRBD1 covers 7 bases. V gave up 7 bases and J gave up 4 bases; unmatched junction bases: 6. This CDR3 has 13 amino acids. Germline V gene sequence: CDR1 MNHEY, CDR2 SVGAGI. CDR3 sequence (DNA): TGTGCCAGCAACCAACAGGGGAGAGAGACCCAGTACTTC. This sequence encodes CASNQQGRETQYF.

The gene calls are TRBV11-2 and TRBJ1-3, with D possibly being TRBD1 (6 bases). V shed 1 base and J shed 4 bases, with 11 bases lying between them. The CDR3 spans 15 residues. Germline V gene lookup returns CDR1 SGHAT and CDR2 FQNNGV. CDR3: CASSLVRGGGNTIYF. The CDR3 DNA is TGTGCCAGCAGCTTAGTCAGGGGTGGCGGAAACACCATATATTTT. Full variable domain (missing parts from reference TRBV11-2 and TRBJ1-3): EAGVAQSPRYKIIEKRQSVAFWCNPISGHATLYWYQQILGQGPKLLIQFQNNGVVDDSQLPKDRFSAERLKGVDSTLKIQPAKLEDSAVYLCASSLVRGGGNTIYFGEGSWLTVV.

Here the CDR3 DNA reads TGTGCCAGCAGTTACCGCTCCCAGGGAGGTGGGGAGCTGTTTTTT. It is translated as CASSYRSQGGGELFF. The rearrangement uses TRBV6-5 and TRBJ2-2, with D tentatively TRBD2 (6 bases). This CDR3 comprises 15 residues. V lost 2 bases and J 8 bases, leaving 15 bases between the germline ends. Germline CDR1 and CDR2: MNHEY and SVGAGI.

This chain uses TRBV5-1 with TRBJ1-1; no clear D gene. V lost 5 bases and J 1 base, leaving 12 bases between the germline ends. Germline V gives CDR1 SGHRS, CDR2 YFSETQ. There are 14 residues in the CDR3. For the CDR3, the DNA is TGCGCCAGCAGGCCACAAGTTGAGAACACTGAAGCTTTCTTT. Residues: CASRPQVENTEAFF.

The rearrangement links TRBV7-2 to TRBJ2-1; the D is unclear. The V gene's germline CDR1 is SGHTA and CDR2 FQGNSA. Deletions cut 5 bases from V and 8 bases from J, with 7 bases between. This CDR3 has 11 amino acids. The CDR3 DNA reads TGTGCCAGCAGCCCGTACTATGAGCAGTTCTTC. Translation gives CASSPYYEQFF.

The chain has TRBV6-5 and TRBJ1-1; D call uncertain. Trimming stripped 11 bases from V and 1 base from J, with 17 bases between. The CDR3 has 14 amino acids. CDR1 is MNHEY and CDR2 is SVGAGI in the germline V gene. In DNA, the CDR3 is TGTGCCGTGCGAACGGGGTATCGGAACACTGAAGCTTTCTTT. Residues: CAVRTGYRNTEAFF.

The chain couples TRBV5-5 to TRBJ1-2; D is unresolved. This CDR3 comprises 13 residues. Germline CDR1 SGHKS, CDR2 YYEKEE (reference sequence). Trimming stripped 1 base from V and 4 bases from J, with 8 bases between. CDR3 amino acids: CASSLSVGYGYTF. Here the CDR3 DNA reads TGTGCCAGCAGCTTGTCCGTGGGCTATGGCTACACCTTC.

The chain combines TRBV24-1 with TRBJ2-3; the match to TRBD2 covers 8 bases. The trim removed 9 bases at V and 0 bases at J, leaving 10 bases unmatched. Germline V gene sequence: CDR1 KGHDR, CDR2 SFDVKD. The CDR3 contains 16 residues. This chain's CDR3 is CATPKLADKSTDTQYF. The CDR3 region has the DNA TGTGCCACCCCTAAACTAGCGGACAAAAGCACAGATACGCAGTATTTT.

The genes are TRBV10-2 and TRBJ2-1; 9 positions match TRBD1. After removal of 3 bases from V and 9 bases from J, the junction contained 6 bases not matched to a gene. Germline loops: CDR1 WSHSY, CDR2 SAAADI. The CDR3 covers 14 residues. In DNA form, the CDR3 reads TGCGCCAGCAGTGAAATGGGGGGACAGGGTGAGCAGTTCTTC. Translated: CASSEMGGQGEQFF.

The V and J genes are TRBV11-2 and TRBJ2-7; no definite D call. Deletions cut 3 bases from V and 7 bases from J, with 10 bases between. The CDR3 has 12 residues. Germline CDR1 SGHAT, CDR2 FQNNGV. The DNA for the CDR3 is TGTGCCAGCAGCTTCTTCGGCCCAGAGCAGTACTTC. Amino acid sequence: CASSFFGPEQYF.